This record covers a single TCR beta chain. Antigen specificity is unknown. This specimen comes from a study of response to subunit inactivated influenza vaccine. Findings of the study overall: Each seasonal influenza vaccination, the authors suggested, recruits few new T cells.

Trimming removed 0 bases from V and 3 bases from J; junction bases left unmatched: 7. The CDR3 length is 15 residues. Germline V gene lookup returns CDR1 DFQATT and CDR2 SNEGSKA (reference sequence). TCRdb re-called the RT-PCR reads through MiXCR, storing one row per CDR3 protein. This table has about 780,000 distinct CDR3 sequences, under 20% appearing once. This receptor was taken from a man aged 50-60 years who received an inactivated influenza vaccine. The V call is TRBV20-1, the J call TRBJ2-7, with TRBD2 matching over 8 bases. The sequencing here drew on PBMCs from blood, taken approximately 5 days after vaccination. The DNA of the CDR3 is TGCAGTGCTAGAGAAAGCGGGGGAATCGTCTACGAGCAGTACTTC. This sequence encodes CSARESGGIVYEQYF.